This T cell receptor beta chain was recovered during a study of monozygotic twins with inflammatory bowel disease. TCRalpha and TCRbeta cDNA went through two nested PCRs of around 15 and 10 cycles. TCRdb re-called the 5' RACE reads and catalogs CDR3 proteins one per entry, DNA excluded. Recorded for this sample: 300,000 to 400,000 distinct CDR3 sequences. Germline CDR1 is MNHEY and CDR2 is SVGEGT. This CDR3 region has 13 residues. The sample was blood. The gene calls are TRBV6-2 or TRBV6-3 and TRBJ2-5. This receptor was obtained from a human donor with ulcerative colitis or Crohn's disease, or a healthy co-twin of an affected twin (not recorded which). CDR3 in amino acids: CASSSASSGTQYF.